This TCR beta chain was identified during a study of blood T cell repertoires in COVID-19. In the source study's methods: Scientists estimated how many nucleated cells there were by amplifying reference gene primers. Produced via immunoSEQ multiplex PCR; TCRdb's table is partial and in-frame only. V and J calls plus clone size are reproduced from that table; the DNA served to infer D and trimming. This sample has 200,000 to 300,000 clones, with about 91% found just once. J gave up 5 bases and V 1 base, and 10 bases lay outside the gene matches. The CDR3 runs 18 residues. Germline V lookup: CDR1 KGHDR, CDR2 SFDVKD.

Sequenced input: peripheral blood. This chain uses TRBV24-1 with TRBJ2-3; 11 bases align to TRBD2. The sequence derives from a woman younger than 45 with COVID-19, enrolled during active disease. CDR3 in DNA: TGTGCCACCAGTGATTTACCCCCGGCTAGCGGGAGGAGAGATACGCAGTATTTT. This sequence encodes CATSDLPPASGRRDTQYF.